This TCR beta chain is from a study of T cell clonality in common variable immunodeficiency. Using immunoSEQ multiplex PCR, the repertoire was profiled, and TCRdb retains in-frame clones only, with some absent. The table lists roughly 48,000 clones, no singletons, with roughly 3.4% in the top ten. Many counts were recorded for this clone. The CDR3 goes on 3 residues after the read ends, and that part is filled in from the germline J gene. The CDR3 is made up of 15 amino acids. The germline CDR1 and CDR2 sequences are MNHEY and SVGEGT. The J segment lost 8 bases and the V segment lost 5 bases, leaving 12 bases of the junction unmatched.

This clonotype originated in a person between 18 and 69 years old in good health. Sequencing used peripheral blood mononuclear cells. This chain uses TRBV6-2 or TRBV6-3 with TRBJ2-1, with 7 bases lining up with TRBD2. CDR3 sequence: CASSDPTSSGHEQFF. Partial CDR3 DNA: TGTGCCAGCAGTGACCCCACTTCTAGCGGCCATGAG.